This note documents a single T cell receptor (beta chain) sequence. Its antigen is not identified. The source of the sample is a study of response to subunit inactivated influenza vaccine. One entry per CDR3 protein, called by TCRdb with MiXCR from the RT-PCR reads. This sample carries 530,000 or so distinct CDR3 sequences, 12% to 15% of them seen once, and the ten largest clones take more than 9.5%. The CDR3 extends over 14 amino acids. The V gene's germline CDR1 is LNHDA and CDR2 SQIVND (reference sequence). The V segment lost 9 bases and the J segment 8 bases; nucleotides outside the gene matches: 12. Study results and caveats: The authors proposed limited new T cell recruitment per seasonal influenza vaccination.

The origin of this receptor is a man in his forties or fifties who received an inactivated influenza vaccine. The sequencing here drew on PBMCs from blood, taken less than 13 days after vaccination. V gene TRBV19 combines with J gene TRBJ1-4, with 7 bases fitting TRBD1. The CDR3 spells CASHRGPKGEKLFF. In DNA form, the CDR3 reads TGTGCCAGCCACAGGGGCCCCAAAGGAGAAAAACTGTTTTTT.